Following are 28 T cell receptor beta chains from one sample sequenced in a study of T cell repertoires in cytomegalovirus infection. TCRdb used MiXCR to reprocess the reads, holding one entry per CDR3 protein. The table has a few hundred thousand distinct CDR3 sequences, roughly 42% seen once; the top ten hold 48%. Their recognized antigens are unknown. The sample here was cultured PBMCs, taken from culture after CMV antigen stimulation. These receptors were collected from a human donor in good health (CMV status not recorded). Some clones in this sample may be carry-over from other donors' samples.

The chain carries TRBV14 and TRBJ2-1; D gene ambiguous. The germline V and J ends were trimmed by 0 bases and 0 bases, with 9 bases remaining between them. Germline values: CDR1 SGHDN, CDR2 FVKESK. The CDR3 totals 16 residues. DNA for the CDR3: TGTGCCAGCAGCCAAGACCTATCGACCTCCTACAATGAGCAGTTCTTC. It specifies CASSQDLSTSYNEQFF.

This clonotype has more than one count but fewer than ten. This chain links TRBV7-2 with TRBJ1-1, with TRBD1 identical over 7 bases. Germline V lookup: CDR1 SGHTA, CDR2 FQGNSA. The CDR3 loop spans 15 amino acids. The J segment lost 0 bases and the V segment lost 4 bases, leaving 5 bases of the junction unmatched. In DNA, the CDR3 is TGTGCCAGCAGCTGGGGACAGTACATGAACACTGAAGCTTTCTTT. This codes for CASSWGQYMNTEAFF.

This rearrangement joins TRBV7-4 to TRBJ2-1; 8 positions match TRBD2. CDR1 SGHVT and CDR2 SQSDAQ come from the germline V gene. Trimming removed 3 bases from V and 8 bases from J; junction bases left unmatched: 9. This CDR3 has 15 residues. CDR3 sequence reads: CASSLSGSLVYEQFF. CDR3 sequence (DNA): TGTGCCAGCAGCTTGAGCGGGAGCCTTGTTTATGAGCAGTTCTTC. The complete variable domain, with remaining parts taken from reference TRBV7-4 and TRBJ2-1, reads GAGVSQSPRYKVAKRGRDVALRCDSISGHVTLYWYRQTLGQGSEVLTYSQSDAQRDKSGRPSGRFSAERPERSVSTLKIQRTEQGDSAVYLCASSLSGSLVYEQFFGPGTRLTVL.

The chain carries TRBV4-1 and TRBJ1-5; no firm D call. The V end lost 3 bases, the J end lost 4 bases, and 7 bases lay between the germline ends. The CDR3 loop spans 13 amino acids. CDR1 is MGHRA, CDR2 YSYEKL, per germline. In DNA form, the CDR3 reads TGCGCCAGCAGCCATTCCAGAAATCAGCCCCAGCATTTT. Protein: CASSHSRNQPQHF.

The table lists this clonotype with a count of one. The genes are TRBV20-1 and TRBJ2-5; TRBD2 matches 14 bases. CDR3 size: 15 residues. V trimming: 6 bases; J trimming: 5 bases; junction bases outside the gene matches: 8. CDR1 is DFQATT and CDR2 is SNEGSKA in the germline V gene (reference sequence). The CDR3 DNA is TGCAGTGCCGGGACTAGCGGGGGCCCAAGGGAGACCCAGTACTTC. As protein: CSAGTSGGPRETQYF.

This clonotype has at least ten counts. The gene calls are TRBV7-2 and TRBJ1-6; no firm D call. This CDR3 region has 13 residues. The V end was cut by 5 bases, the J end by 7 bases, with 9 bases between. CDR1 and CDR2 (germline): SGHTA, FQGNSA. The CDR3 DNA reads as TGTGCCAGCAGCCTAACGACCAATTCACCCCTCCACTTT. Its translation is CASSLTTNSPLHF.

This clonotype appeared once. The rearrangement joins TRBV7-9 to TRBJ1-2; D possibly corresponds to TRBD1 (6 bases). Germline values: CDR1 SEHNR, CDR2 FQNEAQ (reference sequence). The CDR3 consists of 14 residues. V dropped 5 bases and J dropped 7 bases, with 17 bases sitting between them. The CDR3 loop is CASSLLGGRGGYTF. For the CDR3, the DNA is TGTGCCAGCAGCCTATTAGGGGGACGTGGTGGCTACACCTTC.

This clonotype was counted between two and nine times. V and J are TRBV4-1 and TRBJ2-5, with a weak D call TRBD2 (7 bases). The CDR3 covers 16 residues. Germline V gene sequence: CDR1 MGHRA, CDR2 YSYEKL. Trimming took off 4 bases at V and 5 bases at J, with 20 bases between the two ends. CDR3 in DNA: TGCGCCAGCAGCCGCGGGTTAGGGGGGGGAGAGGAGACCCAGTACTTC. Translating it yields CASSRGLGGGEETQYF.

The V gene is TRBV6-1, the J gene TRBJ1-6, with 8 bases matching TRBD1. This CDR3 contains 15 residues. Trimming took 3 bases from V and 9 from J; bases not matched to a gene: 7. CDR1 is MNHNS, CDR2 SASEGT, per germline. The CDR3 coding sequence is TGTGCCAGCAGTGAGATCTACAGGGGGGGTTCACCCCTCCACTTT. Amino acid sequence: CASSEIYRGGSPLHF.

The chain has TRBV6-2 or TRBV6-3 and TRBJ1-5; the match to TRBD1 covers 10 bases. Germline V gene data show CDR1 as MNHEY and CDR2 as SVGEGT. V lost 6 bases to trimming and J lost 6 bases; unmatched junction nucleotides: 8. The CDR3 totals 15 residues. CDR3 region: CASRRQGAQGQPQHF. The DNA of the CDR3 is TGTGCCAGCAGGAGACAGGGGGCTCAGGGTCAGCCCCAGCATTTT.

In its sample, this clonotype was seen a few times. CDR3 DNA sequence: TGTGCCAGCAGCCCCAGTTGGGGGGCTAACTATGGCTACACCTTC. Translation: CASSPSWGANYGYTF. The chain joins TRBV9 to TRBJ1-2; a possible D gene is TRBD1 (5 bases). There are 15 residues in the CDR3. CDR1 SGDLS and CDR2 YYNGEE come from the germline V gene. V shed 4 bases and J shed 0 bases, with 13 bases lying between them.

The V call is TRBV20-1, the J call TRBJ2-5, with TRBD1 matching over 7 bases. V lost 6 bases to trimming and J lost 1 base; unmatched junction nucleotides: 2. The length of the CDR3 is 12 residues. Germline V gives CDR1 DFQATT, CDR2 SNEGSKA (reference sequence). DNA for the CDR3: TGCAGTGCCCGGGACAGCCAAGAGACCCAGTACTTC. As protein: CSARDSQETQYF.

This clonotype was recorded at least ten times. V and J are TRBV12-3 or TRBV12-4 and TRBJ2-5; 8 positions agree with TRBD1. Unmatched junction bases numbered 18, after V lost 4 bases and J lost 5 bases. The CDR3 is made up of 18 amino acids. CDR3 nucleotides: TGTGCCAGCAGTTCCGCGCGATTGCCGACAGGGGAGAGGGAGACCCAGTACTTC. It encodes CASSSARLPTGERETQYF.

This clonotype came up a few times. The chain employs TRBV6-1 and TRBJ1-5; 7 positions agree with TRBD1. There are 17 residues in the CDR3. The V gene end was trimmed by 8 bases and the J gene end by 0 bases; junction bases not matched to a gene: 13. CDR1 and CDR2 (germline): MNHNS, SASEGT. The CDR3 loop is CASGGQTSYSSNQPQHF. For the CDR3, the DNA is TGTGCCAGCGGGGGACAGACCAGCTACAGTAGCAATCAGCCCCAGCATTTT.

This clonotype was counted many times. The chain employs TRBV7-2 and TRBJ1-2, with 9 bases aligning to TRBD1. CDR1 and CDR2 from the germline V gene are SGHTA and FQGNSA. The CDR3 runs 13 residues. V shed 5 bases, J shed 4 bases, and the junction held 2 bases outside the gene matches. The CDR3 loop reads CASSPDRGYGYTF. The CDR3 nucleotides read TGTGCCAGCAGCCCGGACAGGGGCTATGGCTACACCTTC.

CDR3 DNA: TGTGCCAGCAGTTCCAGGACGCTAGCAGATACGCAGTATTTT. Translation gives CASSSRTLADTQYF. The gene calls are TRBV2 and TRBJ2-3; no clear D gene. This CDR3 has 14 residues. Germline V lookup: CDR1 SNHLY, CDR2 FYNNEI. V gave up 5 bases and J gave up 4 bases, with 13 bases separating them.

This clonotype has just a few counts. V gene TRBV7-2 combines with J gene TRBJ1-1; 7 bases align to TRBD1. CDR1 SGHTA and CDR2 FQGNSA come from the germline V gene. V lost 5 bases to trimming and J lost 11 bases; unmatched junction nucleotides: 8. This CDR3 comprises 12 residues. CDR3 in amino acids: CASSVNLQGAFF. CDR3 bases: TGTGCCAGCAGCGTCAATTTACAGGGGGCTTTCTTT.

This clonotype was observed once. This chain uses TRBV6-6 with TRBJ1-5, with D hard to call. CDR1 is MNHNY and CDR2 is SVGAGI in the germline V gene (reference sequence). Trimming shortened V by 5 bases and J by 0 bases, and 8 bases separated the two germline ends. CDR3 length equals 14 residues. CDR3 in amino acids: CASSGLVSNQPQHF. The CDR3 bases are TGTGCCAGCAGTGGACTTGTTAGCAATCAGCCCCAGCATTTT.

The sample holds a few counts of this clonotype. This rearrangement joins TRBV12-3 or TRBV12-4 to TRBJ1-4, with D perhaps matching TRBD1 (5 bases). This CDR3 is 14 amino acids long. The V end lost 4 bases, the J end lost 7 bases, and 13 bases lay between the germline ends. CDR3: CASSSGTPGEKLFF. CDR3 nucleotide sequence: TGTGCCAGCAGTTCGGGGACTCCGGGTGAAAAACTGTTTTTT.

The chain employs TRBV7-2 and TRBJ2-5, with D maybe TRBD2 (7 bases). Germline V gene lookup returns CDR1 SGHTA and CDR2 FQGNSA. The CDR3 covers 15 residues. Trimming took 1 base from V and 1 from J, leaving 10 bases between them. This CDR3 reads CASSLGRGGQETQYF. The CDR3 DNA is TGTGCCAGCAGCTTAGGGAGGGGGGGCCAAGAGACCCAGTACTTC.

The chain has TRBV7-8 and TRBJ1-1; D is undetermined. CDR1 is SGHVS and CDR2 is FQNEAQ in the germline V gene. Trimming took 5 bases from V and 3 from J, leaving 10 bases between them. The CDR3 contains 13 residues. CDR3 protein: CASSQGRDTEAFF. The CDR3 nucleotides are TGTGCCAGCAGCCAAGGGAGGGACACTGAAGCTTTCTTT.

This clonotype has just one count. The J gene is TRBJ2-7, the V gene TRBV2, with D possibly matching TRBD1 (5 bases). The V gene lost 4 bases and the J gene lost 2 bases, with 18 bases spanning the gap. Germline CDR1 reads SNHLY; CDR2 reads FYNNEI. This CDR3 contains 16 residues. The CDR3 nucleotides are TGTGCCAGCAGTGTCCCAAGGGGTCCGCCAACCTACGAGCAGTACTTC. It codes for CASSVPRGPPTYEQYF.

The chain combines TRBV7-9 with TRBJ2-1; either TRBD1 or TRBD2 may supply D (5 bases each). V was cut by 2 bases and J by 7 bases, with 12 bases left in between. CDR1 and CDR2 from the germline V gene are SEHNR and FQNEAQ (reference sequence). This CDR3 is built from 14 residues. The CDR3 coding sequence is TGTGCCAGCAGCTTATGGGGGACGGAAAATGAGCAGTTCTTC. Its translation is CASSLWGTENEQFF.

The genes are TRBV12-3 or TRBV12-4 and TRBJ1-5, with D tentatively TRBD1 (5 bases). Trimming left V 7 bases short and J 2 bases short, with 12 bases between. This CDR3 spans 14 amino acids. CDR3 sequence reads: CASTGGGGNQPQHF. In nucleotides, the CDR3 is TGTGCCAGCACTGGGGGGGGGGGCAATCAGCCCCAGCATTTT.

In its sample, this clonotype was seen a few times. This sequence joins TRBV10-3 and TRBJ2-3, with 12 bases fitting TRBD2. Germline V gene sequence: CDR1 ENHRY, CDR2 SYGVKD. The CDR3 has 16 residues. The J segment lost 5 bases and the V segment lost 7 bases, leaving 10 bases of the junction unmatched. Here the CDR3 reads CAITNRLAGDLDTQYF. In DNA form, the CDR3 reads TGTGCCATCACCAACCGACTAGCGGGAGATCTAGATACGCAGTATTTT.

The chain uses TRBV2 and TRBJ1-6, with D unclear. Trimming took 1 base from V and 11 from J, leaving 9 bases between them. Germline V gene sequence: CDR1 SNHLY, CDR2 FYNNEI. CDR3 length: 13 residues. The DNA for the CDR3 is TGTGCCAGCAGTGAAGGAAGTGGGGCACCCCTCCACTTT. Protein sequence: CASSEGSGAPLHF.

The V and J genes are TRBV7-9 and TRBJ2-7; 7 bases fit TRBD1. The junction had 13 bases not matched to a gene; V was cut back by 5 bases and J by 6 bases. This CDR3 is 15 amino acids long. Germline V gene data show CDR1 as SEHNR and CDR2 as FQNEAQ (reference sequence). The CDR3 bases are TGTGCCAGCAGCGCACCCCGGACAGGCCCCCGCGAGCAGTACTTC. This translates into CASSAPRTGPREQYF.

In this sample, this clonotype turned up a few times. The chain has TRBV4-1 and TRBJ2-1; no definite D call. CDR1 is MGHRA and CDR2 is YSYEKL in the germline V gene. Trimming took 0 bases from V and 1 from J, leaving 19 bases between them. The CDR3 covers 19 residues. The CDR3 DNA is TGCGCCAGCAGCCAAGATCTTTTGGATAGTCCCGGGTCCTACAATGAGCAGTTCTTC. Translating gives CASSQDLLDSPGSYNEQFF.